This is a list of T cell receptor beta chains from one sample in a study of early T cells in non-severe SARS-CoV-2 infection. One entry per CDR3 protein results from TCRdb running MiXCR on the 5' RACE reads. Of roughly 100,000 distinct CDR3 sequences listed, 13% were seen once; the top ten hold around 2.4%. Material: whole blood. Receptor source: an adult who was a healthcare worker with PCR-confirmed SARS-CoV-2 infection or an uninfected control (not recorded which). Both conserved end residues are part of each CDR3. The listing skips clone size in some rows; elsewhere it reads once, few, many or a size class.

j_gene | abundance | v_gene | CDR3aa
TRBJ1-1 | NA | TRBV10-2 | CASSRGLNTEAFF
TRBJ2-1 | NA | TRBV2 | CASSGEGGSYNEQFF
TRBJ2-2 | many | TRBV6-1 | CAVGTSGGAGELFF
TRBJ2-2 | few | TRBV24-1 | CATSAGTNTGELFF
TRBJ1-6 | few | TRBV4-3 | CASSQGSGVDSPLHF
TRBJ1-6 | few | TRBV5-5 | CASALRGLLDSPLHF
TRBJ1-2 | many | TRBV12-3/TRBV12-4 | CASSLWESHGYTF
TRBJ2-5 | NA | TRBV4-1 | CASSPDRGRIETQYF
TRBJ1-5 | many | TRBV3-1 | CASSQDKGQPQHF
TRBJ1-6 | few | TRBV7-9 | CASSVRPGVDNSPLHF